A single sample gave rise to the 11 T cell receptor beta chains below, sequenced in a study of response to subunit inactivated influenza vaccine. TCRdb recomputed calls from the RT-PCR reads with MiXCR, one row per CDR3 protein. The sample holds about 480,000 distinct CDR3 sequences; approximately 11% are singletons and the top ten take 10% to 15%. The material sequenced was PBMCs from blood, taken 35 to 45 days after vaccination. Receptor source: a man over 45 who received an inactivated influenza vaccine.

J is TRBJ2-4 and V is TRBV7-8; 8 bases fit TRBD1. CDR1 is SGHVS, CDR2 FQNEAQ, per germline. Losses at the gene ends were 5 bases for V and 5 bases for J; bases not matched to a gene: 2. This CDR3 is built from 13 residues. CDR3 sequence reads: CASSPGGENIQYF. As DNA, the CDR3 is TGTGCCAGCAGCCCAGGGGGCGAAAACATTCAGTACTTC.

This clonotype has only a few counts. V and J are TRBV7-2 and TRBJ1-2, with D unresolved. V shed 6 bases and J shed 8 bases, with 10 bases lying between them. The CDR3 totals 11 residues. Germline V gives CDR1 SGHTA, CDR2 FQGNSA. CDR3 protein: CASRKGMGYTF. CDR3 sequence (DNA): TGTGCCAGCAGGAAAGGGATGGGCTACACCTTC.

This clonotype has a handful of counts. The chain employs TRBV7-9 and TRBJ2-1, with a possible D match to TRBD1 (5 bases). Per the germline V gene, CDR1 is SEHNR and CDR2 is FQNEAQ (reference sequence). Trimming took 7 bases from V and 2 from J, leaving 18 bases between them. CDR3 size: 16 residues. The CDR3 spells CASIPTWQGAYNEQFF. As DNA, the CDR3 is TGTGCCAGCATACCCACGTGGCAGGGTGCCTACAATGAGCAGTTCTTC.

The chain combines TRBV3-1 with TRBJ1-1, with D perhaps TRBD1 (5 bases). This CDR3 contains 14 residues. Trimming left V 6 bases short and J 2 bases short, with 13 bases between. Germline V gene lookup returns CDR1 LGHDT and CDR2 YNNKEL (reference sequence). The CDR3 nucleotides read TGTGCCAGCAGTCCCCCGGGGGTAAACACTGAAGCTTTCTTT. Its translation is CASSPPGVNTEAFF.

This clonotype was found many times. The CDR3 DNA follows: TGTGCCACCAGTAAGGGACAGGAGAATTCACCCCTCCACTTT. Translating it yields CATSKGQENSPLHF. V gene TRBV24-1 combines with J gene TRBJ1-6, with 8 bases that match TRBD1. There are 14 residues in the CDR3. The J segment lost 7 bases and the V segment lost 6 bases, leaving 4 bases of the junction unmatched. Germline CDR1 KGHDR, CDR2 SFDVKD.

This clonotype showed up just a few times. V and J are TRBV24-1 and TRBJ2-2; either TRBD1 or TRBD2 may supply D (5 bases each). CDR3 size: 15 residues. Trimming stripped 3 bases from V and 7 bases from J, with 14 bases between. CDR1 is KGHDR and CDR2 is SFDVKD in the germline V gene. This CDR3 is CATSDPIREIGELFF. CDR3 bases: TGTGCCACCAGTGATCCCATCAGGGAGATCGGGGAGCTGTTTTTT.

This sequence joins TRBV7-2 and TRBJ1-5; the D gene is possibly TRBD1 (5 bases). The germline V and J ends were trimmed by 5 bases and 3 bases, with 14 bases remaining between them. CDR1 is SGHTA, CDR2 FQGNSA, per germline. The CDR3 has 15 amino acids. The CDR3 DNA follows: TGTGCCAGCAGCGAGGGGAATTGGAACAATCAGCCCCAGCATTTT. It yields the protein CASSEGNWNNQPQHF.

CDR3 nucleotides: TGTGCCAGCAAAGGGCGGGGGAGCCCCATGAGTACGCAGTATTTT. Protein product: CASKGRGSPMSTQYF. The V call is TRBV5-6, the J call TRBJ2-3; 7 bases are a match to TRBD2. The length of the CDR3 is 15 residues. Germline loops: CDR1 SGHDT, CDR2 YYEEEE. Trimming cost V 6 bases and J 8 bases; bases outside gene matches: 15.

Details on this clonotype: This could be a read error, since a much larger clone is one nucleotide away. The J gene is TRBJ2-7, the V gene TRBV7-9; D call uncertain. V shed 4 bases and J shed 3 bases, with 10 bases lying between them. Germline lookup yields CDR1 SEHNR and CDR2 FQNEAQ (reference sequence). The CDR3 runs to 13 residues. The CDR3 sequence is CASSSRRYYEQYF. As DNA, the CDR3 is TGTGCCAGCAGCTCGCGCCGATACTACGAGCAGTACTTC.

The table lists this clonotype with a few counts. This chain connects TRBV20-1 to TRBJ2-7, with 9 nucleotides matching TRBD1. With V trimmed by 1 base and J by 5 bases, 3 bases remained unmatched. The CDR3 has 13 residues. CDR1 DFQATT and CDR2 SNEGSKA come from the germline V gene (reference sequence). CDR3 bases: TGCAGTGCTAGAGTGGGACAGGGAGACGAGCAGTACTTC. This codes for CSARVGQGDEQYF.

The genes are TRBV7-8 and TRBJ2-1; no firm D call. The CDR3 is 14 amino acids. V lost 1 base and J 6 bases, leaving 10 bases between the germline ends. The germline V gene has CDR1 SGHVS and CDR2 FQNEAQ. The CDR3: CASSLVSFANEQFF. CDR3 bases: TGTGCCAGCAGCTTAGTAAGCTTCGCCAATGAGCAGTTCTTC. The variable domain in full, completed from reference TRBV7-8 and TRBJ2-1, reads GAGVSQSPRYKVAKRGQDVALRCDPISGHVSLFWYQQALGQGPEFLTYFQNEAQLDKSGLPSDRFFAERPEGSVSTLKIQRTQQEDSAVYLCASSLVSFANEQFFGPGTRLTVL.